This T cell receptor (beta chain) comes out of a study of blood T cell repertoires in COVID-19. For the study at large: Italy, Spain and the United States were the sources of the convalescent and acute COVID-19 samples. In each case, the material was cDNA or gDNA derived from T cells, B-cell-depleted T cells, or PBMCs.

Repertoires were generated with immunoSEQ multiplex PCR, while TCRdb's copy carries only in-frame clones and drops some. The sample lists around 70,000 clones; approximately 80% were seen once. The germline gives CDR1 KGHSH, CDR2 LQKENI. Deletions cut 4 bases from V and 1 base from J, with 5 bases between. The CDR3 consists of 14 residues. V gene TRBV18 combines with J gene TRBJ2-6; unclear D gene. Material for sequencing was peripheral blood. This TCR derives from a human donor in a cohort sampled during active COVID-19. CDR3 nucleotides: TGTGCCAGCTCACTTCCTTCTGGGGCCAACGTCCTGACTTTC. Translation gives CASSLPSGANVLTF.